This is a list of T cell receptor beta chains from one sample in a study. TCRdb analysed the reads with MiXCR anew, one entry per CDR3 protein. The sample yields around 4,300 distinct CDR3 sequences, over 9.5% seen once. Sequenced: CD4+ T cells from synovial fluid. The source is a human donor with rheumatoid arthritis. Both conserved end residues are part of each CDR3. D genes are given only for firm matches. Clone size appears in some rows only: once, few, many, or a class for an expanded clone.

j_call,d_call,v_call,clone_size,cdr3_nt,cdr3_aa
TRBJ2-7,.,TRBV7-6,medium-sized,TGTGCCAGCAGCTTACGCAGGGGAGGCGAGCAGTACTTC,CASSLRRGGEQYF
TRBJ2-7,TRBD2,TRBV10-3,few,TGTGCCATCAGCGTCAGGACTCGGGAGGGGTACGAGCAGTACTTC,CAISVRTREGYEQYF
TRBJ1-4,.,TRBV7-2,many,TGTGCCAGCAGCTTTCAGGGGACGACTAATGAAAAACTGTTTTTT,CASSFQGTTNEKLFF
TRBJ1-5,.,TRBV20-1,medium-sized,TGCAGTGCTAGACAGGAGGGCAATCAGCCCCAGCATTTT,CSARQEGNQPQHF
TRBJ2-7,TRBD2,TRBV7-9,medium-sized,TGTGCCAGCAGCTTAGGGACTAGCGGGAGTTACCAGTACTTC,CASSLGTSGSYQYF
TRBJ2-4,.,TRBV7-2,few,TGTGCCAGCAGCTTAATGTCTGTGGAGGCTGGGGCCAAAAACATTCAGTACTTC,CASSLMSVEAGAKNIQYF
TRBJ2-1,TRBD2,TRBV7-2,large,TGTGCCAGCAGCTTAGGGGAGGGCTTGATCTTC,CASSLGEGLIF
TRBJ2-1,.,TRBV6-2/TRBV6-3,many,TGTGCCAGCACCACCGGGGGTTTCGACAATGAGCAGTTCTTC,CASTTGGFDNEQFF
TRBJ2-2,TRBD2,TRBV12-3/TRBV12-4,many,TGTGCCAGCAGCCAAGGACTAGTGATAAACACCGGGGAGCTGTTTTTT,CASSQGLVINTGELFF
TRBJ2-5,TRBD1,TRBV29-1,.,TGCAGCGTTGAAACCAGGGGGCGTGAGGAGACCCAGTACTTC,CSVETRGREETQYF
TRBJ1-5,.,TRBV5-6,medium-sized,TGTGCCAGCAGCTCATGGGGCGGAAAGCCCCAGCATTTT,CASSSWGGKPQHF
TRBJ2-1,.,TRBV6-6,medium-sized,TGTGCCAGCAGTTGGGCGGGAAGAAATGAGCAGTTCTTC,CASSWAGRNEQFF
TRBJ1-6,.,TRBV28,many,TGTGCCAGCAGCTTGAGCGGGAGGGCGAGTGATTCACCCCTCCACTTT,CASSLSGRASDSPLHF
TRBJ1-1,TRBD1,TRBV7-6,medium-sized,TGTGCCAGCAGCCCGGGACAGGGCACTGAAGCTTTCTTT,CASSPGQGTEAFF
TRBJ1-2,.,TRBV5-4,large,TGTGCCAGCAGCTTGGAGGGGGGGTCCTATGGCTACACCTTC,CASSLEGGSYGYTF
TRBJ2-7,TRBD1,TRBV2,medium-sized,TGTGCCAGCCGGGGACAGGGAAGGTCTTACTACGAGCAGTACTTC,CASRGQGRSYYEQYF
TRBJ2-2,TRBD2,TRBV12-3/TRBV12-4,many,TGTGCCAGCAGTTTAAGTAGCGGGAGAATCGGGGAGCTGTTTTTT,CASSLSSGRIGELFF